A selection of T cell receptor beta chains follows, all from one sample in a study of shared clonotypes between healthy human individuals. Generated by immunoSEQ multiplex PCR, the TCRdb table keeps only in-frame clones and is missing some. The table includes 850,000 to 1,100,000 clones, approximately 75% detected once. Source material: memory CD4+ T cells from PBMCs. These receptors originate from a man aged 18 to 35 in good health. Some clones in this sample may be carry-over from other donors' samples. Both conserved end residues are part of each CDR3. A D gene is named only where the DNA matches it firmly. Clone size is not always given. Where it is, it says once, few, many or a class for expanded clones.

j_gene: TRBJ2-3; d_gene: -; len: 12; abundance: -; v_gene: TRBV10-1; CDR3aa: CASSLGGVTQYF; CDR3nt: TGCGCCAGCAGCCTAGGGGGGGTTACGCAGTATTTT
j_gene: TRBJ1-2; d_gene: -; len: 14; abundance: -; v_gene: TRBV30; CDR3aa: CAWSIYSGLDGYTF; CDR3nt: TGTGCCTGGAGCATTTATTCAGGGTTGGATGGCTACACCTTC
j_gene: TRBJ1-3; d_gene: -; len: 14; abundance: -; v_gene: TRBV5-1; CDR3aa: CASSPGLGGNTIYF; CDR3nt: TGCGCCAGCAGCCCCGGCTTGGGTGGAAACACCATATATTTT
j_gene: TRBJ2-5; d_gene: TRBD1; len: 15; abundance: -; v_gene: TRBV4-3; CDR3aa: CASSEGQTYSETQYF; CDR3nt: TGCGCCAGCAGCGAGGGACAGACTTATTCGGAGACCCAGTACTTC
j_gene: TRBJ1-1; d_gene: -; len: 14; abundance: -; v_gene: TRBV7-9; CDR3aa: CASSFFGGNTEAFF; CDR3nt: TGTGCCAGCAGCTTTTTCGGAGGGAACACTGAAGCTTTCTTT
j_gene: TRBJ2-1; d_gene: TRBD2; len: 19; abundance: many; v_gene: TRBV7-6; CDR3aa: CASSRGALAGGSSYNEQFF; CDR3nt: TGTGCCAGCAGCCGGGGGGCACTAGCGGGAGGGAGCTCCTACAATGAGCAGTTCTTC
j_gene: TRBJ1-5; d_gene: -; len: 12; abundance: many; v_gene: TRBV28; CDR3aa: CASRPDGQPQHF; CDR3nt: TGTGCCAGCAGGCCCGACGGTCAGCCCCAGCATTTT
j_gene: TRBJ2-7; d_gene: TRBD2; len: 14; abundance: -; v_gene: TRBV28; CDR3aa: CASSLGTRTYEQYF; CDR3nt: TGTGCCAGCAGTTTGGGGACTAGGACCTACGAGCAGTACTTC
j_gene: TRBJ2-7; d_gene: TRBD1; len: 14; abundance: few; v_gene: TRBV5-8; CDR3aa: CASSFPGQASPWYF; CDR3nt: TGTGCCAGCAGCTTCCCGGGACAGGCATCTCCCTGGTACTTC
j_gene: TRBJ2-7; d_gene: -; len: 13; abundance: -; v_gene: TRBV10-3; CDR3aa: CAGARGPSYEQYF; CDR3nt: TGTGCCGGCGCCCGGGGCCCCTCCTACGAGCAGTACTTC
j_gene: TRBJ1-4; d_gene: -; len: 16; abundance: -; v_gene: TRBV4-1; CDR3aa: CASSQGGGPGDEKLFF; CDR3nt: TGCGCCAGCAGCCAAGGGGGCGGACCAGGGGATGAAAAACTGTTTTTT
j_gene: TRBJ1-1; d_gene: -; len: 12; abundance: -; v_gene: TRBV28; CDR3aa: CATSSAGRKAFF; CDR3nt: TGTGCCACCTCCTCTGCGGGCCGTAAGGCTTTCTTT
j_gene: TRBJ2-1; d_gene: -; len: 16; abundance: once; v_gene: TRBV11-2; CDR3aa: CASSLRVGRSYNEQFF; CDR3nt: TGTGCCAGCAGCCTTAGAGTGGGAAGGTCCTACAATGAGCAGTTCTTC
j_gene: TRBJ2-7; d_gene: -; len: 13; abundance: -; v_gene: TRBV2; CDR3aa: CASDVTRSGEQYF; CDR3nt: TGTGCCAGCGACGTGACGAGGTCAGGGGAGCAGTACTTC
j_gene: TRBJ2-1; d_gene: -; len: 15; abundance: -; v_gene: TRBV6-1; CDR3aa: CASSDTQVGVNEQFF; CDR3nt: TGTGCCAGCAGTGATACTCAGGTAGGGGTGAATGAGCAGTTCTTC
j_gene: TRBJ1-4; d_gene: -; len: 11; abundance: -; v_gene: TRBV7-2; CDR3aa: CASSAGEKLFF; CDR3nt: TGTGCCAGCAGCGCTGGTGAAAAACTGTTTTTT
j_gene: TRBJ1-4; d_gene: -; len: 15; abundance: -; v_gene: TRBV5-6; CDR3aa: CASSFGTGKNEKLFF; CDR3nt: TGTGCCAGCAGCTTCGGCACAGGAAAGAATGAAAAACTGTTTTTT
j_gene: TRBJ1-2; d_gene: TRBD1; len: 11; abundance: -; v_gene: TRBV29-1; CDR3aa: CSADRGWGYTF; CDR3nt: TGCAGCGCCGACAGGGGATGGGGCTACACCTTC
j_gene: TRBJ2-4; d_gene: -; len: 13; abundance: -; v_gene: TRBV6-6; CDR3aa: CASSNPGVNIQYF; CDR3nt: TGTGCCAGCAGTAACCCCGGGGTAAACATTCAGTACTTC
j_gene: TRBJ2-3; d_gene: TRBD2; len: 13; abundance: -; v_gene: TRBV10-1; CDR3aa: CASSGSGSNTQYF; CDR3nt: TGCGCCAGCAGTGGTAGCGGGAGCAATACGCAGTATTTT
j_gene: TRBJ1-1; d_gene: -; len: 14; abundance: -; v_gene: TRBV5-1; CDR3aa: CASSRFGADTEAFF; CDR3nt: TGCGCCAGCAGCCGCTTTGGGGCAGACACTGAAGCTTTCTTT
j_gene: TRBJ1-5; d_gene: -; len: 13; abundance: -; v_gene: TRBV19; CDR3aa: CASSPGPRQPQHF; CDR3nt: TGTGCCAGTAGTCCAGGGCCTAGGCAGCCCCAGCATTTT
j_gene: TRBJ1-2; d_gene: TRBD1; len: 14; abundance: -; v_gene: TRBV29-1; CDR3aa: CSVERDRAIYGYTF; CDR3nt: TGCAGCGTTGAGAGGGACAGGGCAATCTATGGCTACACCTTC
j_gene: TRBJ2-7; d_gene: -; len: 14; abundance: -; v_gene: TRBV11-2; CDR3aa: CASSLIGATYEQYF; CDR3nt: TGTGCCAGCAGCTTAATCGGGGCCACCTACGAGCAGTACTTC
j_gene: TRBJ1-1; d_gene: TRBD1; len: 16; abundance: -; v_gene: TRBV5-6; CDR3aa: CASSPGQGAIYTEAFF; CDR3nt: TGTGCCAGCAGCCCGGGACAGGGGGCGATCTACACTGAAGCTTTCTTT
j_gene: TRBJ1-1; d_gene: -; len: 14; abundance: -; v_gene: TRBV19; CDR3aa: CASSNSPGDTEAFF; CDR3nt: TGTGCCAGTAGTAATAGCCCGGGGGACACTGAAGCTTTCTTT
j_gene: TRBJ2-3; d_gene: TRBD2; len: 17; abundance: -; v_gene: TRBV27; CDR3aa: CASSVGWGGSGSDTQYF; CDR3nt: TGTGCCAGCAGTGTGGGTTGGGGCGGGAGCGGTTCAGATACGCAGTATTTT
j_gene: TRBJ2-1; d_gene: TRBD1; len: 15; abundance: -; v_gene: TRBV7-3; CDR3aa: CASKQQGDLSNEQFF; CDR3nt: TGTGCCAGCAAGCAACAGGGGGACTTAAGCAATGAGCAGTTCTTC
j_gene: TRBJ2-3; d_gene: -; len: 15; abundance: -; v_gene: TRBV5-1; CDR3aa: CASSLNSPGTDTQYF; CDR3nt: TGCGCCAGCAGCTTGAACAGCCCAGGGACAGATACGCAGTATTTT
j_gene: TRBJ2-5; d_gene: -; len: 14; abundance: -; v_gene: TRBV5-5; CDR3aa: CASSLGRVQETQYF; CDR3nt: TGTGCCAGCAGCTTGGGCAGGGTACAAGAGACCCAGTACTTC
j_gene: TRBJ2-2; d_gene: -; len: 16; abundance: -; v_gene: TRBV7-9; CDR3aa: CASSSGAGAATGELFF; CDR3nt: TGTGCCAGCAGCTCAGGGGCGGGAGCGGCCACCGGGGAGCTGTTTTTT
j_gene: TRBJ2-2; d_gene: TRBD2; len: 15; abundance: -; v_gene: TRBV5-4; CDR3aa: CASSLGGRGAGELFF; CDR3nt: TGTGCCAGCAGCTTGGGCGGGAGAGGTGCCGGGGAGCTGTTTTTT
j_gene: TRBJ1-5; d_gene: -; len: 14; abundance: -; v_gene: TRBV28; CDR3aa: CASSPVTGNQPQHF; CDR3nt: TGTGCCAGCAGTCCCGTAACAGGGAATCAGCCCCAGCATTTT
j_gene: TRBJ2-7; d_gene: -; len: 14; abundance: many; v_gene: TRBV9; CDR3aa: CASSRGRASYEQYF; CDR3nt: TGTGCCAGCAGCAGGGGGAGGGCATCCTACGAGCAGTACTTC
j_gene: TRBJ1-2; d_gene: -; len: 17; abundance: -; v_gene: TRBV13; CDR3aa: CASRRIGLQYANYGYTF; CDR3nt: TGTGCCAGCAGACGCATAGGGCTTCAATATGCAAACTATGGCTACACCTTC
j_gene: TRBJ1-1; d_gene: -; len: 13; abundance: -; v_gene: TRBV18; CDR3aa: CASSPQQGPEAFF; CDR3nt: TGTGCCAGCTCACCTCAGCAGGGTCCTGAAGCTTTCTTT
j_gene: TRBJ2-2; d_gene: -; len: 16; abundance: -; v_gene: TRBV5-1; CDR3aa: CASSFLTQGNTGELFF; CDR3nt: TGCGCCAGCAGCTTTTTGACACAGGGGAACACCGGGGAGCTGTTTTTT
j_gene: TRBJ2-5; d_gene: TRBD1; len: 15; abundance: -; v_gene: TRBV7-8; CDR3aa: CASSLDRDRQETQYF; CDR3nt: TGTGCCAGCAGCTTAGACCGGGACAGACAAGAGACCCAGTACTTC
j_gene: TRBJ1-3; d_gene: -; len: 14; abundance: -; v_gene: TRBV10-3; CDR3aa: CATGRGGSGNTIYF; CDR3nt: TGTGCCACCGGTCGGGGCGGCTCTGGAAACACCATATATTTT
j_gene: TRBJ1-1; d_gene: -; len: 15; abundance: -; v_gene: TRBV5-1; CDR3aa: CASTLGGGPNTEAFF; CDR3nt: TGCGCCAGCACCCTTGGGGGTGGGCCGAACACTGAAGCTTTCTTT
j_gene: TRBJ1-1; d_gene: -; len: 12; abundance: -; v_gene: TRBV5-1; CDR3aa: CASGAVGGEAFF; CDR3nt: TGCGCCAGCGGAGCGGTGGGAGGTGAAGCTTTCTTT
j_gene: TRBJ2-7; d_gene: TRBD2; len: 16; abundance: few; v_gene: TRBV11-2; CDR3aa: CASSSRIAGSFYEQYF; CDR3nt: TGTGCCAGCAGCTCCCGAATAGCGGGATCATTTTACGAGCAGTACTTC
j_gene: TRBJ1-2; d_gene: -; len: 12; abundance: -; v_gene: TRBV25-1; CDR3aa: CASRTRLERYTF; CDR3nt: TGTGCCAGCAGGACCCGATTAGAGCGCTACACCTTC
j_gene: TRBJ2-1; d_gene: -; len: 12; abundance: once; v_gene: TRBV7-9; CDR3aa: CASSFRVYEQFF; CDR3nt: TGTGCCAGCAGCTTTCGAGTCTATGAGCAGTTCTTC
j_gene: TRBJ2-1; d_gene: -; len: 12; abundance: -; v_gene: TRBV28; CDR3aa: CASSSNNNEQFF; CDR3nt: TGTGCCAGCAGCTCTAATAACAATGAGCAGTTCTTC
j_gene: TRBJ1-2; d_gene: -; len: 12; abundance: -; v_gene: TRBV6-5; CDR3aa: CASRAEGKGYTF; CDR3nt: TGTGCCAGCCGGGCGGAGGGAAAAGGCTACACCTTC
j_gene: TRBJ1-5; d_gene: -; len: 13; abundance: -; v_gene: TRBV30; CDR3aa: CAWTRGGNQPQHF; CDR3nt: TGTGCCTGGACTCGGGGCGGCAATCAGCCCCAGCATTTT
j_gene: TRBJ2-3; d_gene: -; len: 14; abundance: many; v_gene: TRBV7-8; CDR3aa: CASSLGTNTDTQYF; CDR3nt: TGTGCCAGCAGCTTAGGGACAAACACAGATACGCAGTATTTT